Listed below are T cell receptor beta chains from one sample, sequenced in a study of OX40 agonist ivuxolimab in advanced cancers. This table comes from immunoSEQ multiplex PCR, and its TCRdb copy is limited to in-frame clones, with some not included. The sample shows 30,000 to 35,000 clones, over 80% of them seen only once. The sample here was CD4+ or CD8+ T cells sorted from blood, taken in a trial of the OX40 agonist ivuxolimab. Receptor source: an adult with an advanced solid tumor such as melanoma, head and neck, liver or kidney cancer. Both conserved end residues are part of each CDR3. The D gene is left open where the match is weak. Size is omitted from some rows. Given values are once, few, many or a class for expanded clones.

d_call j_call clone_size v_call cdr3_aa cdr3_nt
- TRBJ1-1 once TRBV7-2 CASSLFLTTEAFF TGTGCCAGCAGCTTATTCTTGACCACTGAAGCTTTCTTT
TRBD2 TRBJ2-2 - TRBV9 CASSVAAGGLAGVKSGELFF TGTGCCAGCAGCGTAGCGGCGGGGGGGCTCGCGGGAGTGAAGTCCGGGGAGCTGTTTTTT
TRBD1 TRBJ2-5 - TRBV13 CASSLTGVSAQYF TGTGCCAGCAGCTTAACAGGGGTTAGCGCCCAGTACTTC
TRBD1 TRBJ2-7 - TRBV12-5 CASALSRTGTVSLPNYEQYF TGTGCTAGTGCCCTCTCTCGGACCGGGACAGTTAGCCTGCCGAACTACGAGCAGTACTTC
- TRBJ2-3 - TRBV28 CASSIGLDTQYF TGTGCCAGCAGTATTGGACTAGATACGCAGTATTTT
- TRBJ1-2 - TRBV6-5 CATCQRWSYGYTF TGTGCCACCTGCCAGCGGTGGAGCTATGGCTACACCTTC
TRBD2 TRBJ2-1 - TRBV4-3 CASSPGRESYNEQFF TGCGCCAGCAGCCCCGGGAGGGAATCCTACAATGAGCAGTTCTTC
TRBD1 TRBJ1-1 - TRBV4-2 CASSHDGQGMNTEAFF TGTGCCAGCAGCCATGACGGACAGGGAATGAACACTGAAGCTTTCTTT
- TRBJ1-1 - TRBV19 CASRIGGTEAFF TGTGCCAGTAGGATAGGGGGGACTGAAGCTTTCTTT
TRBD1 TRBJ2-7 - TRBV30 CVLDRGRYEQYF TGTGTCCTAGACAGGGGACGCTACGAGCAGTACTTC
TRBD2 TRBJ2-1 - TRBV19 CASSTGLAGYNEQFF TGTGCCAGTAGTACGGGACTAGCGGGGTACAATGAGCAGTTCTTC
- TRBJ1-1 - TRBV27 CASSPPGPLGVAEAFF TGTGCCAGCAGTCCGCCAGGCCCCCTAGGGGTTGCTGAAGCTTTCTTT
- TRBJ2-2 - TRBV6-5 CASRGGELFF TGTGCCAGCAGAGGCGGGGAGCTGTTTTTT
TRBD2 TRBJ2-1 - TRBV28 CASSGNDGRGGEQFF TGTGCCAGCAGTGGCAACGACGGACGGGGGGGTGAGCAGTTCTTC
TRBD2 TRBJ2-1 - TRBV7-9 CASSNWTSGPYNEQFF TGTGCCAGCAGCAATTGGACTAGCGGGCCATACAATGAGCAGTTCTTC
- TRBJ2-2 once TRBV27 CASSPSSFTGELFF TGTGCCAGCAGTCCCTCCAGTTTCACCGGGGAGCTGTTTTTT
- TRBJ2-2 - TRBV4-2 CASSPPGSTGELFF TGTGCCAGCAGCCCCCCGGGAAGCACCGGGGAGCTGTTTTTT
- TRBJ2-5 - TRBV7-6 CASSLAPRAQETQYF TGTGCCAGCAGCTTAGCTCCCAGGGCGCAAGAGACCCAGTACTTC
TRBD1 TRBJ1-2 - TRBV5-4 CASSPTGGRIYGYTF TGTGCCAGCAGCCCTACAGGGGGAAGAATCTATGGCTACACCTTC
- TRBJ2-5 - TRBV9 CASSKGGGKQETQYF TGTGCCAGCAGCAAAGGGGGTGGGAAGCAAGAGACCCAGTACTTC
- TRBJ2-1 - TRBV10-3 CASSPSSYNEQFF TGTGCCTCATCACCAAGCTCCTACAATGAGCAGTTCTTC
TRBD2 TRBJ2-7 - TRBV4-3 CASSHERGTYEQYF TGCGCCAGCAGCCACGAGCGGGGGACCTACGAGCAGTACTTC